These 30 T cell receptor beta chains came from one sample sequenced in a study of CD8 T cells in ankylosing spondylitis. TCRdb analysed the 5' RACE reads with MiXCR anew, one entry per CDR3 protein. The table has around 440,000 distinct CDR3 sequences, 17% seen once. Findings of the study overall: A TCR beta motif of about eight highly homologous variants seemed to mark ankylosing spondylitis blood.

No cognate antigen is known for these TCRs. Sequencing was done on a sample of blood, either unsorted or a sorted T cell fraction (not recorded which). These receptors came from a male donor with ankylosing spondylitis.

This chain uses TRBV15 with TRBJ2-3; D is unresolved. The germline V and J ends were trimmed by 0 bases and 6 bases, with 7 bases remaining between them. This CDR3 region has 13 residues. Germline V gene sequence: CDR1 LNHNV, CDR2 YYDKDF (reference sequence). CDR3: CATSRDNQDTQYF. Here the CDR3 DNA reads TGTGCCACCAGCAGAGATAATCAGGATACGCAGTATTTT.

There are many counts of this clonotype. This rearrangement joins TRBV4-2 to TRBJ2-7; 7 bases match TRBD2. J was trimmed by 2 bases and V by 0 bases; bases with no gene match: 10. The CDR3 is made up of 17 amino acids. Germline-derived CDR1 and CDR2 are LGHNA and YNFKEQ. The CDR3 nucleotides are TGTGCCAGCAGCCAAGATTTGCTCCCGGGGGGAACCTACGAGCAGTACTTC. Translating gives CASSQDLLPGGTYEQYF.

This clonotype was counted many times. Here the CDR3 DNA reads TGTGCCAGCAGTTTGAGGGGACAGAACTATGGCTACACCTTC. This encodes CASSLRGQNYGYTF. The chain couples TRBV12-3 or TRBV12-4 to TRBJ1-2, with TRBD1 identical over 7 bases. V lost 3 bases, J lost 2 bases, and 3 bases stayed unmatched. This CDR3 spans 14 amino acids.

This clonotype was detected a few times. The chain couples TRBV15 to TRBJ2-5; D not certain. CDR1 and CDR2 from the germline V gene are LNHNV and YYDKDF (reference sequence). V lost 5 bases, J lost 5 bases, and 15 bases lay in between. The CDR3 contains 14 residues. CDR3 amino acids: CATSARVPGETQYF. The CDR3 DNA reads as TGTGCCACCAGCGCTCGGGTGCCTGGGGAGACCCAGTACTTC.

This clonotype was picked up a small number of times. This chain links TRBV25-1 with TRBJ2-1; 7 bases fit TRBD2. The CDR3 length is 14 residues. The V gene end was trimmed by 4 bases and the J gene end by 5 bases; junction bases not matched to a gene: 5. The germline gives CDR1 MGHDK, CDR2 SYGVNS. Written as DNA, the CDR3 is TGTGCCAGCAGTGTGTCTAGCGGTCACAATGAGCAGTTCTTC. Encoded protein: CASSVSSGHNEQFF.

This clonotype was recorded a few times. The rearrangement uses TRBV15 and TRBJ1-2, with 8 nucleotides matching TRBD1. Losses at the gene ends were 1 base for V and 8 bases for J; bases not matched to a gene: 9. Germline loops: CDR1 LNHNV, CDR2 YYDKDF (reference sequence). The CDR3 sequence is 15 residues long. The CDR3 loop is CATSRGGQASGGYTF. In DNA, the CDR3 is TGTGCCACCAGCAGAGGGGGACAGGCCTCGGGAGGCTACACCTTC.

CDR3 amino acids: CASSGDLNEKLFF. The CDR3 nucleotides read TGTGCCAGCAGTGGGGACCTGAATGAAAAACTGTTTTTT. This sequence joins TRBV6-1 and TRBJ1-4; D is perhaps TRBD1 (5 bases). Trimming pared 4 bases from V and 5 bases from J, leaving 8 bases between. Germline CDR1 is MNHNS and CDR2 is SASEGT. There are 13 residues in the CDR3.

The chain uses TRBV6-2 or TRBV6-3 and TRBJ2-5; 11 positions agree with TRBD2. Germline trimming cut 11 bases from V and 5 bases from J; bases unmatched to any gene: 19. CDR1 MNHEY and CDR2 SVGEGT come from the germline V gene. The CDR3 sequence is 17 residues long. The CDR3 coding sequence is TGTGCCGCCAGAAAGGGACTAGCGGAACCCCTGGGGGAGACCCAGTACTTC. Its protein is CAARKGLAEPLGETQYF.

The chain carries TRBV20-1 and TRBJ2-3, with D maybe TRBD1 (6 bases). Trimming stripped 2 bases from V and 4 bases from J, with 19 bases between. The CDR3 runs 16 residues. CDR1 and CDR2 (germline): DFQATT, SNEGSKA (reference sequence). Written as DNA, the CDR3 is TGCAGTGCTAGACTGACTCCCAGGGGTTCGCCAGATACGCAGTATTTT. As protein: CSARLTPRGSPDTQYF.

In its sample, this clonotype was seen many times. V is TRBV29-1 and J is TRBJ2-2; D gene unclear. CDR1 SQVTM and CDR2 ANQGSEA come from the germline V gene. The V gene lost 6 bases and the J gene lost 5 bases, with 13 bases spanning the gap. The CDR3 has 13 residues. CDR3 loop: CSVRVVETGELFF. In nucleotides, the CDR3 is TGCAGCGTAAGGGTGGTTGAAACCGGGGAGCTGTTTTTT.

This clonotype was picked up a small number of times. The CDR3 spells CASSYPPNEQFF. The DNA for the CDR3 is TGTGCCAGCAGTTACCCCCCCAATGAGCAGTTCTTC. The chain carries TRBV6-2 or TRBV6-3 and TRBJ2-1; D unclear. The CDR3 runs 12 residues. Trimming cost V 2 bases and J 6 bases, with 5 bases left between them. Germline CDR1 is MNHEY and CDR2 is SVGEGT.

This clonotype was observed many times. The gene calls are TRBV28 and TRBJ1-5; TRBD1 is a possible D gene (5 bases). Trimming stripped 2 bases from V and 3 bases from J, with 14 bases between. The germline V gene encodes CDR1 MDHEN and CDR2 SYDVKM. The length of the CDR3 is 16 residues. Here the CDR3 DNA reads TGTGCCAGCAGTTTAAGAGGAACAGGACCCAATCAGCCCCAGCATTTT. Its translation: CASSLRGTGPNQPQHF.

This clonotype has more than one count but fewer than ten. Germline is not matched at one junction end, which may reflect a read error. V and J are TRBV7-7 and TRBJ2-5; TRBD2 agrees at 7 bases. The CDR3 length is 15 residues. CDR1 SSHAT and CDR2 FNYEAQ come from the germline V gene (reference sequence). The CDR3 spells CASSPGTKIQETQYF. The CDR3 nucleotides are TGTGCTAGCAGCCCCGGGACTAAAATACAAGAGACCCAGTACTTC.

This clonotype appeared a few times. The rearrangement uses TRBV20-1 and TRBJ2-7; the D is unclear. The CDR3 is made up of 12 amino acids. V lost 6 bases and J 6 bases, leaving 15 bases between the germline ends. Germline V gene lookup returns CDR1 DFQATT and CDR2 SNEGSKA (reference sequence). In DNA, the CDR3 is TGCAGTGCACGCCGGACCCCCCTCGAGCAGTACTTC. Translating gives CSARRTPLEQYF.

This clonotype was detected a few times. The CDR3 loop is CASSRRQDTEAFF. The CDR3 nucleotides read TGTGCCAGCAGCCGGAGACAGGACACTGAAGCTTTCTTT. The V gene is TRBV3-1, the J gene TRBJ1-1; possibly TRBD1 for D (6 bases). The CDR3 extends over 13 amino acids. Germline-derived CDR1 and CDR2 are LGHDT and YNNKEL (reference sequence). V gave up 4 bases and J gave up 3 bases, with 9 bases separating them.

This chain links TRBV5-1 with TRBJ2-3; 13 nucleotides line up with TRBD2. The CDR3 spans 16 residues. Unmatched junction bases numbered 9, after V lost 4 bases and J lost 7 bases. Germline CDR1 and CDR2: SGHRS and YFSETQ. This chain's CDR3 is CASSTRTSGSSNTQYF. In DNA form, the CDR3 reads TGCGCCAGCAGCACCAGGACTAGCGGGAGCTCGAATACGCAGTATTTT.

Only a few counts were recorded for this clonotype. The chain links TRBV6-5 to TRBJ2-1; D is ambiguous. Germline assignment: CDR1 MNHEY and CDR2 SVGAGI. CDR3 length: 11 residues. Trimming stripped 8 bases from V and 6 bases from J, with 8 bases between. CDR3 amino acids: CASGKGNEQFF. CDR3 DNA: TGTGCCAGCGGGAAGGGCAATGAGCAGTTCTTC.

The gene calls are TRBV4-3 and TRBJ2-5; D is perhaps TRBD1 (5 bases). This CDR3 is built from 15 residues. CDR1 is LGHNA, CDR2 YSLEER, per germline. Trimming left V 3 bases short and J 5 bases short, with 16 bases between. In nucleotides, the CDR3 is TGCGCCAGCAGCCACGGCGGAAGTAAGGGGGAGACCCAGTACTTC. Amino acids: CASSHGGSKGETQYF.

The V and J genes are TRBV28 and TRBJ2-7; 10 bases line up with TRBD1. This CDR3 has 14 amino acids. Germline-derived CDR1 and CDR2 are MDHEN and SYDVKM. V lost 7 bases and J lost 3; bases outside the gene matches: 6. The CDR3: CASTLRTGGYEQYF. CDR3 sequence (DNA): TGTGCCAGCACCCTAAGGACAGGGGGCTACGAGCAGTACTTC.

V and J are TRBV20-1 and TRBJ1-6; no firm D call. The CDR3 contains 12 residues. The V and J ends lost 6 bases and 7 bases respectively, with 10 bases between them. Per the germline V gene, CDR1 is DFQATT and CDR2 is SNEGSKA (reference sequence). The CDR3 DNA is TGCAGTGCCAGTCGGTCGAATTCACCCCTCCACTTT. Protein product: CSASRSNSPLHF.

This clonotype has at least ten counts. The chain is built from TRBV5-1 and TRBJ2-2, with D perhaps being TRBD1 or TRBD2 (5 bases each). The CDR3 is made up of 13 amino acids. The germline CDR1 and CDR2 sequences are SGHRS and YFSETQ. The ends were cut back, 4 bases at V and 3 bases at J, with 7 bases in the middle. The CDR3 spells CASSVGDTGELFF. The CDR3 DNA reads as TGCGCCAGCAGCGTGGGGGACACCGGGGAGCTGTTTTTT.

This clonotype was detected a few times. The chain is built from TRBV19 and TRBJ1-3; D remains ambiguous. Germline V gene lookup returns CDR1 LNHDA and CDR2 SQIVND (reference sequence). The V gene lost 0 bases and the J gene lost 2 bases, with 11 bases spanning the gap. The CDR3 contains 16 residues. The CDR3 loop is CASSIEAHPAGNTIYF. DNA of the CDR3: TGTGCCAGTAGTATAGAGGCCCACCCTGCTGGAAACACCATATATTTT.

The gene calls are TRBV12-3 or TRBV12-4 and TRBJ1-6; 8 nucleotides agree with TRBD1. The CDR3 covers 12 residues. J gave up 9 bases and V 6 bases, and 1 base lay outside the gene matches. The CDR3 loop reads CASSRGPSPLHF. Written as DNA, the CDR3 is TGTGCCAGCAGCAGGGGGCCTTCACCCCTCCACTTT.

This sequence joins TRBV18 and TRBJ1-2; D is uncertain. The CDR3 is 12 amino acids. The germline V gene encodes CDR1 KGHSH and CDR2 LQKENI. The V gene lost 2 bases and the J gene lost 8 bases, with 9 bases spanning the gap. The CDR3 DNA sequence: TGTGCCAGCTCACCAGAGGGCGGCGGCTACACCTTC. It encodes CASSPEGGGYTF.

The chain combines TRBV7-2 with TRBJ2-7; 12 positions match TRBD1. V was clipped by 5 bases and J by 3 bases; unmatched bases: 5. Germline CDR1 SGHTA, CDR2 FQGNSA. The CDR3 contains 15 residues. The CDR3 coding sequence is TGTGCCAGCAGCAAAGGGACAGGGGGCGGCTACGAGCAGTACTTC. Protein: CASSKGTGGGYEQYF.

The chain employs TRBV6-5 and TRBJ1-2, with D perhaps TRBD1 (5 bases). The V end lost 0 bases, the J end lost 4 bases, and 15 bases lay between the germline ends. Germline CDR1 MNHEY, CDR2 SVGAGI. The CDR3 extends over 16 amino acids. For the CDR3, the DNA is TGTGCCAGCAGTTACTCTGGTCAGGGAGACCTCTATGGCTACACCTTC. This translates into CASSYSGQGDLYGYTF.

This sequence joins TRBV12-3 or TRBV12-4 and TRBJ2-3, with 14 bases matching TRBD2. This CDR3 has 16 amino acids. The junction had 11 bases not matched to a gene; V was cut back by 5 bases and J by 10 bases. CDR3 region: CASSRPGLAGVVAQYF. CDR3 in DNA: TGTGCCAGCAGTCGGCCGGGACTAGCGGGAGTGGTGGCGCAGTATTTT.

This clonotype appeared many times. This chain links TRBV11-2 with TRBJ2-2, with 10 positions matching TRBD2. The length of the CDR3 is 16 residues. Germline CDR1 reads SGHAT; CDR2 reads FQNNGV. V was clipped by 2 bases and J by 1 base; unmatched bases: 1. CDR3: CASSLLAGGNTGELFF. The DNA of the CDR3 is TGTGCCAGCAGCTTATTAGCGGGGGGGAACACCGGGGAGCTGTTTTTT.

This sequence joins TRBV20-1 and TRBJ1-2; 8 nucleotides agree with TRBD1. After removal of 4 bases from V and 5 bases from J, the junction contained 3 bases not matched to a gene. CDR1 and CDR2 (germline): DFQATT, SNEGSKA (reference sequence). The CDR3 covers 12 residues. The CDR3 spells CSANRQGYGYTF. CDR3 nucleotides: TGCAGTGCTAATAGACAGGGGTATGGCTACACCTTC.

For the CDR3, the DNA is TGCGCCATCTCGCGCGGGGACAGAGATTCCTACGAGCAGTACTTC. Translated, it gives CAISRGDRDSYEQYF. The genes are TRBV5-1 and TRBJ2-7; TRBD1 is a possible D gene (7 bases). This CDR3 has 15 residues. CDR1 SGHRS and CDR2 YFSETQ come from the germline V gene. V lost 9 bases and J 1 base, leaving 20 bases between the germline ends.